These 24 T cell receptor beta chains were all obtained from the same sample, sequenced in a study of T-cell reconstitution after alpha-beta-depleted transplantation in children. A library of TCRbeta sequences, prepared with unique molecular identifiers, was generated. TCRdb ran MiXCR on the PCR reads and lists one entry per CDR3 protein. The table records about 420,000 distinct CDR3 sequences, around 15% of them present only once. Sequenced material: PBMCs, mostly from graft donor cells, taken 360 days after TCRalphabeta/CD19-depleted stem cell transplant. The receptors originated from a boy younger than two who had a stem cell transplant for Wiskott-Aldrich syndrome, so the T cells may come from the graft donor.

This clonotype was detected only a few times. DNA for the CDR3: TGTGCCAGCAGCTTGAAGACAGGGAGCTCCTACGAGCAGTACTTC. Its protein is CASSLKTGSSYEQYF. V gene TRBV7-2 combines with J gene TRBJ2-7; 7 positions agree with TRBD1. J lost 0 bases, V lost 3 bases, and 5 bases had no gene match. The CDR3 contains 15 residues. Germline V CDR1 and CDR2: SGHTA, FQGNSA.

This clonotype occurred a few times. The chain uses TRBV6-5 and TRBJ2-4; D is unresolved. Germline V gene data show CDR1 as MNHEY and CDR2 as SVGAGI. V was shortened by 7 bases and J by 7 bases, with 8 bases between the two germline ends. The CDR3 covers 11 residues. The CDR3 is CASISGNIQYF. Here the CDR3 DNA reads TGTGCCAGCATATCTGGGAACATTCAGTACTTC.

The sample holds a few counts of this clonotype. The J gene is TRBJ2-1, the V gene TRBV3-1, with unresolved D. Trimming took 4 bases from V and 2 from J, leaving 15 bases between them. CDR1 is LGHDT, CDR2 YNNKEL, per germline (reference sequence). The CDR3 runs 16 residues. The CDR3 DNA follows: TGTGCCAGCAGCCCCCTTGGGGTCGTTACCTACAATGAGCAGTTCTTC. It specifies CASSPLGVVTYNEQFF.

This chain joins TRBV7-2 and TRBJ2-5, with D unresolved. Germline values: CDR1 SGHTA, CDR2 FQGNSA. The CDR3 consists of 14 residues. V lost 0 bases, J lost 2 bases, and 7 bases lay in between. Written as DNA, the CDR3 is TGTGCCAGCAGCTTAGCACAGTTTCAAGAGACCCAGTACTTC. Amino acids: CASSLAQFQETQYF.

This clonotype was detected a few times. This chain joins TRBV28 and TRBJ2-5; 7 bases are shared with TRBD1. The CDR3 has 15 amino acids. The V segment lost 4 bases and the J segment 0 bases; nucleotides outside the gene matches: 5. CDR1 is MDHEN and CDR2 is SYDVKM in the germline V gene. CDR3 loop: CASSSVRGNQETQYF. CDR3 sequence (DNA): TGTGCCAGCAGTTCGGTCAGGGGGAACCAAGAGACCCAGTACTTC.

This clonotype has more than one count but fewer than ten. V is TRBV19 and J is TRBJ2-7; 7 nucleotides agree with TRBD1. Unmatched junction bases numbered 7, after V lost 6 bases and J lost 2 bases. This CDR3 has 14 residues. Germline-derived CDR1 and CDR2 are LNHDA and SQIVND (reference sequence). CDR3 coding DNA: TGTGCCAGTAGCAGGGGGACGGATACCTACGAGCAGTACTTC. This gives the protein CASSRGTDTYEQYF.

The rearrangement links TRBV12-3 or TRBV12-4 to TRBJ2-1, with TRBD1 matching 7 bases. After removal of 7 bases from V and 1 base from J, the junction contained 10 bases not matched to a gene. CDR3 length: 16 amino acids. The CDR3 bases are TGTGCCAGCATACCTCGGACAGGCAATTCCTACAATGAGCAGTTCTTC. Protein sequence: CASIPRTGNSYNEQFF.

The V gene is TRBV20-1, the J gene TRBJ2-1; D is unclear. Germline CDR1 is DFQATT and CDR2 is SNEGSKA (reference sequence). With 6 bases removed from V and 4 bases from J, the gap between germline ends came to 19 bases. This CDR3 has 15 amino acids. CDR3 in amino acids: CSAASGPSAYNEQFF. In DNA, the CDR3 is TGCAGTGCCGCCTCAGGACCCTCGGCTTACAATGAGCAGTTCTTC.

This CDR3 reads CSARVGGYTEAFF. The DNA of the CDR3 is TGCAGTGCTAGAGTTGGGGGGTACACTGAAGCTTTCTTT. V is TRBV20-1 and J is TRBJ1-1, with D possibly being TRBD1 (5 bases). Trimming took off 1 base at V and 3 bases at J, with 9 bases between the two ends. The CDR3 is made up of 13 amino acids. Germline V gene lookup returns CDR1 DFQATT and CDR2 SNEGSKA (reference sequence).

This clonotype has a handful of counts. The CDR3 sequence: CASSEAAGPSGTGELFF. DNA of the CDR3: TGCGCCAGCAGTGAGGCCGCCGGGCCAAGCGGCACCGGGGAGCTGTTTTTT. The chain is built from TRBV10-2 and TRBJ2-2, with TRBD2 as a possible D gene (5 bases). The V end was cut by 2 bases, the J end by 4 bases, with 17 bases between. Germline values: CDR1 WSHSY, CDR2 SAAADI. CDR3 size: 17 residues.

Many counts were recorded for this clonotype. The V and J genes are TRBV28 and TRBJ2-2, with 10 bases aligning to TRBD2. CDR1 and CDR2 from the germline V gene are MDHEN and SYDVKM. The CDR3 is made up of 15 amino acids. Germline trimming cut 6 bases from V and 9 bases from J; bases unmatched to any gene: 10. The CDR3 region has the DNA TGTGCCAGCAGCCCAAGCGGGGGGGCGATCTGGGAGCTGTTTTTT. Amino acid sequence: CASSPSGGAIWELFF.

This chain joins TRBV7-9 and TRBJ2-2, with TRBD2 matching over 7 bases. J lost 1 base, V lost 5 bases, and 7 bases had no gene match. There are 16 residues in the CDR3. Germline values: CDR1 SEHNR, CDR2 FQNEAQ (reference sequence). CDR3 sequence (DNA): TGTGCCAGCAGCGACCGGGACTACCAGAACACCGGGGAGCTGTTTTTT. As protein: CASSDRDYQNTGELFF.

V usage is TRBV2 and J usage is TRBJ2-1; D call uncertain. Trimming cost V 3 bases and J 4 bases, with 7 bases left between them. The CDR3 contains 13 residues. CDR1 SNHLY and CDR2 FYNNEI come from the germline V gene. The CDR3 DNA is TGTGCCAGCAGTGATGAGGCGTACAATGAGCAGTTCTTC. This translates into CASSDEAYNEQFF.

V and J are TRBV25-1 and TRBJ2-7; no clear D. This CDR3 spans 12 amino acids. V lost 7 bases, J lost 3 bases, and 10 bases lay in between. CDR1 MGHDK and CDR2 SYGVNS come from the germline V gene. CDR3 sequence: CASTHADYEQYF. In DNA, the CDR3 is TGTGCCAGCACGCATGCGGACTACGAGCAGTACTTC.

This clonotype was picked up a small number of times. In DNA form, the CDR3 reads TGCAGTGCTAGAGCGGGAGGCCTTAACGAGCAGTACTTC. Translating it yields CSARAGGLNEQYF. The rearrangement joins TRBV20-1 to TRBJ2-7; 7 positions agree with TRBD2. V gave up 1 base and J gave up 5 bases; unmatched junction bases: 5. CDR1 is DFQATT, CDR2 SNEGSKA, per germline (reference sequence). This CDR3 has 13 residues.

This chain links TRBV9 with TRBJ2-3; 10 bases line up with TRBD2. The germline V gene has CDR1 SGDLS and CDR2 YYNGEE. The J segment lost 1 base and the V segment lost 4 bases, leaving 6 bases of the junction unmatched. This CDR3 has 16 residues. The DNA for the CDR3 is TGTGCCAGCAGCCCTAGCGGGAGATTGGGCACAGATACGCAGTATTTT. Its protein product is CASSPSGRLGTDTQYF. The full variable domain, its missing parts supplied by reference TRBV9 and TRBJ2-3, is DSGVTQTPKHLITATGQRVTLRCSPRSGDLSVYWYQQSLDQGLQFLIQYYNGEERAKGNILERFSAQQFPDLHSELNLSSLELGDSALYFCASSPSGRLGTDTQYFGPGTRLTVL.

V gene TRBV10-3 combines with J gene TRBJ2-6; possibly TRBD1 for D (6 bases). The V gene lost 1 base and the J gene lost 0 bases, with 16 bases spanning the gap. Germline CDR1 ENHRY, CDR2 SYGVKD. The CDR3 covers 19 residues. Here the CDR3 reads CAISEFLDRKNSGANVLTF. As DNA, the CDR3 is TGTGCCATCAGTGAGTTCCTCGACAGGAAGAACTCTGGGGCCAACGTCCTGACTTTC.

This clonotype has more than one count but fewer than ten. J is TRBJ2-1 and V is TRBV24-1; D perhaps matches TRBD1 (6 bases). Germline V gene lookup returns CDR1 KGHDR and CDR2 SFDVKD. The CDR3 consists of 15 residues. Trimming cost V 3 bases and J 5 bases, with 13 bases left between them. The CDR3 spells CATSDPKGVHNEQFF. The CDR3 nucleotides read TGTGCCACCAGTGATCCTAAGGGGGTGCACAATGAGCAGTTCTTC.

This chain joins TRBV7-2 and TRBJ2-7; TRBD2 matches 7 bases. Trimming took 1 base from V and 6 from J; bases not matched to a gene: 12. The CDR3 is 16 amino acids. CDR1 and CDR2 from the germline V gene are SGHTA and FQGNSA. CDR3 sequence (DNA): TGTGCCAGCAGCTTAGGGTGGACAATCTCGGGAGGCGAGCAGTACTTC. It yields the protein CASSLGWTISGGEQYF.

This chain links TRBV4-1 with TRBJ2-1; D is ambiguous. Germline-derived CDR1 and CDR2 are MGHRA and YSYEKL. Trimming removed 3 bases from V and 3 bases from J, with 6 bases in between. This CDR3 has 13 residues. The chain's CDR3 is CASSQEDYNEQFF. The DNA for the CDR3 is TGCGCCAGCAGCCAGGAAGACTACAATGAGCAGTTCTTC.

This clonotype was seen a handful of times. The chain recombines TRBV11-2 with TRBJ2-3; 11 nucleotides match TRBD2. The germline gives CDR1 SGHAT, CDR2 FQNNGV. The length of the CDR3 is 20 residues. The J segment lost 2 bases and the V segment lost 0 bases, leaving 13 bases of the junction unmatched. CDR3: CASSLDPRLAGWGNTDTQYF. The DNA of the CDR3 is TGTGCCAGCAGCTTAGATCCCCGACTAGCGGGATGGGGTAACACAGATACGCAGTATTTT.

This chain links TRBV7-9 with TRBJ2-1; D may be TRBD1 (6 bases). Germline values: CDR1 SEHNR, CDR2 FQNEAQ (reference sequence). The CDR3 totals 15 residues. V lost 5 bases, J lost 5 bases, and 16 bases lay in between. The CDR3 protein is CASSLLQGSDNEQFF. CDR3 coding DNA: TGTGCCAGCAGCCTACTCCAGGGGTCCGACAATGAGCAGTTCTTC.

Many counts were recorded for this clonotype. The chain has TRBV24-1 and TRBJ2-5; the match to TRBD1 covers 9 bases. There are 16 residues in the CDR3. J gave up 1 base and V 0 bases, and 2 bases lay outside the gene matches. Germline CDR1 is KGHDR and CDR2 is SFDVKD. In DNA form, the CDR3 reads TGTGCCACCAGTGATTTGGGGACAGGGTCCCAAGAGACCCAGTACTTC. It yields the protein CATSDLGTGSQETQYF.

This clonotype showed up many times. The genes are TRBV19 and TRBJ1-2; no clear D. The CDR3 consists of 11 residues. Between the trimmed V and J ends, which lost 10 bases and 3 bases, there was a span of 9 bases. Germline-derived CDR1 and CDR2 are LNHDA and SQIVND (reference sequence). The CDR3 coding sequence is TGTGCCACTTTTAGGGACTATGGCTACACCTTC. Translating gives CATFRDYGYTF.